This TCR beta chain is from a study of shared clonotypes between healthy human individuals. Across the whole study: CD4 naive and CD4 memory each took three plates per donor, while CD8 naive took two and CD8 memory one.

In the study's own analysis: ImmunoSEQ junction-only sequences lacked quality scores, so their filtering differed. Sequencing used immunoSEQ multiplex PCR; TCRdb keeps in-frame clones, though not all of them. V and J calls plus clone size are reproduced from that table; the DNA served to infer D and trimming. Seen here are roughly 600,000 clones, about 98% observed once, and the top ten hold 0.3%. The V end was cut by 4 bases, the J end by 0 bases, with 14 bases between. The CDR3 has 15 amino acids. From germline, CDR1 is SGDLS and CDR2 YYNGEE. CD45RO-negative cells were positively selected for CCR7, leaving out terminally differentiated effector memory CD45RA+ cells.

The TCR was taken from a man aged 25 to 40 in good health. This rearrangement joins TRBV9 to TRBJ2-7; D could derive from TRBD1 or TRBD2 (5 bases each). The sequencing sample was made of naive CD8+ T cells sorted from blood. This CDR3 is CASSPFSGTSYEQYF. Here the CDR3 DNA reads TGTGCCAGCAGCCCCTTTAGTGGGACCTCCTACGAGCAGTACTTC.